The clone carrying this TCR beta chain was picked up many times. The antigen is not known. This sample is drawn from a study of CD8 T cells in ankylosing spondylitis. Study-wide points: One TCR beta motif, made up of seven to nine highly homologous variants, appeared characteristic of ankylosing spondylitis blood. Within matched ankylosing spondylitis synovial fluid, disease-linked clones were reportedly significantly enriched.

TCRdb used MiXCR to reprocess the 5' RACE reads, holding one entry per CDR3 protein. The top ten clones hold around 3.2% of a sample with a few hundred thousand distinct CDR3 sequences, around 20% of them seen once. V lost 5 bases, J lost 4 bases, and 9 bases stayed unmatched. The CDR3 covers 15 residues. CDR1 SGHVS and CDR2 FQNEAQ come from the germline V gene. The chain has TRBV7-8 and TRBJ2-3; 7 bases align to TRBD1. The sequence was obtained from a female donor with ankylosing spondylitis or in good health (not recorded which). Sequencing was done on a sample of blood, either unsorted or a sorted T cell fraction (not recorded which). In nucleotides, the CDR3 is TGTGCCAGCAGCCCCAGACAGGGAAACGCAGATACGCAGTATTTT. Translating gives CASSPRQGNADTQYF.